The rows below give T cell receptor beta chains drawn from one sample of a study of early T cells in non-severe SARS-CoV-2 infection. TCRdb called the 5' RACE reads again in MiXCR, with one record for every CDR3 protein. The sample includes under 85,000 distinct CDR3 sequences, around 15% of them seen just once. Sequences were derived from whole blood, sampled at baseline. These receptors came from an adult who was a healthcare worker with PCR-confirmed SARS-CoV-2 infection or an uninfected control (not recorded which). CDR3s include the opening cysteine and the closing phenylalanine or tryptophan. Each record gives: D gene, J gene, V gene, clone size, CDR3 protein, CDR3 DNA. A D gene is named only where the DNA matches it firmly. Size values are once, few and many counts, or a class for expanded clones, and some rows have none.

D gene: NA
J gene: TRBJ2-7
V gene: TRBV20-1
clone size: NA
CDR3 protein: CSAGQRTYEQYF
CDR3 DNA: TGCAGTGCTGGACAGCGGACCTACGAGCAGTACTTC

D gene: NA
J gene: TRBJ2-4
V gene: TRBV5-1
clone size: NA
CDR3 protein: CASSRADSLAKNIQYF
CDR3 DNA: TGCGCCAGCAGCCGCGCGGACAGCCTAGCCAAAAACATTCAGTACTTC

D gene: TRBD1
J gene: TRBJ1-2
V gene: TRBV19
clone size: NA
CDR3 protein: CASSIATGGSYGYTF
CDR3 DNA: TGTGCCAGTAGTATAGCGACAGGGGGCAGCTATGGCTACACCTTC

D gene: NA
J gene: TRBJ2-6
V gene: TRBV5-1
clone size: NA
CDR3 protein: CASGSKLGANVLTF
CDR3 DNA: TGCGCCAGCGGGAGCAAACTTGGGGCCAACGTCCTGACTTTC

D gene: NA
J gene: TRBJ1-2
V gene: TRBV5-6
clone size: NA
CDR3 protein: CASSLGLSENYGYTF
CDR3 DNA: TGTGCCAGCAGCTTGGGACTCTCGGAAAACTATGGCTACACCTTC

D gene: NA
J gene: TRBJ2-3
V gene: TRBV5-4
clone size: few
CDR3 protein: CASSPGLGSGQGGTDTQYF
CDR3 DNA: TGTGCCAGCAGCCCGGGACTCGGTTCCGGGCAGGGTGGAACAGATACGCAGTATTTT

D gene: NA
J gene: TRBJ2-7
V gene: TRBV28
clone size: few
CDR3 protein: CASSPGQLPGEQYF
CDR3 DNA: TGTGCCAGCAGCCCGGGACAACTCCCGGGGGAGCAGTACTTC

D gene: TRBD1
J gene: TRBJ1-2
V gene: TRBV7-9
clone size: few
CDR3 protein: CASSLSGAQGNYGYTF
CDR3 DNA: TGTGCCAGCAGCTTGTCCGGGGCACAGGGGAACTATGGCTACACCTTC

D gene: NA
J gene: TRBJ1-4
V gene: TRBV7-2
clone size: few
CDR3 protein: CASSLAHLGGEKLFF
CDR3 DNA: TGTGCCAGCAGCTTAGCGCATCTAGGGGGTGAAAAACTGTTTTTT

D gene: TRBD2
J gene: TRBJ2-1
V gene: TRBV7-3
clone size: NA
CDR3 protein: CASSLQGLANYNEQFF
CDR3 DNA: TGTGCCAGCAGCCTCCAGGGACTAGCGAATTACAATGAGCAGTTCTTC

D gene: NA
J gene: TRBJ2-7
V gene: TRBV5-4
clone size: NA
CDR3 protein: CASSSPLDRRPYEQYF
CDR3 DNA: TGTGCCAGCAGCTCCCCGCTCGACAGAAGACCCTACGAGCAGTACTTC

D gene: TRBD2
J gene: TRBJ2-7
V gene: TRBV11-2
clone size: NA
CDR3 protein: CASSPSGQGGYEQYF
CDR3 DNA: TGTGCCAGCAGTCCCTCCGGGCAGGGAGGGTACGAGCAGTACTTC

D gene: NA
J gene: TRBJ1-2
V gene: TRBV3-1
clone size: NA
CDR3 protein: CASSPDTFNYGYTF
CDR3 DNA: TGTGCCAGCAGCCCGGACACGTTTAACTATGGCTACACCTTC

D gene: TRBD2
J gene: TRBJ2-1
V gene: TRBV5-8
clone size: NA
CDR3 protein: CASSPRTSGSNEQFF
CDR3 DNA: TGTGCCAGCAGCCCGAGGACTAGCGGGAGCAATGAGCAGTTCTTC

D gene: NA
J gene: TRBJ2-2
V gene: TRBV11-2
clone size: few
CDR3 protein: CASSRGTANTGELFF
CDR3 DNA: TGTGCCAGCAGCCGGGGGACAGCGAACACCGGGGAGCTGTTTTTT

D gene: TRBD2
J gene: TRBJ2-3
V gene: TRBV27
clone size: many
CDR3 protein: CASSLSASGRPTDTQYF
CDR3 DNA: TGTGCCAGCAGTTTATCGGCTAGCGGGAGGCCCACAGATACGCAGTATTTT

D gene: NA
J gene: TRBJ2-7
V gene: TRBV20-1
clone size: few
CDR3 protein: CSARGTYEQYF
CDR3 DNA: TGCAGTGCTAGGGGCACCTACGAGCAGTACTTC

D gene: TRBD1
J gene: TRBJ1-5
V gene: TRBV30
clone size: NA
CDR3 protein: CAWKGQVNQPQHF
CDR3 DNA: TGTGCCTGGAAGGGACAGGTGAATCAGCCCCAGCATTTT

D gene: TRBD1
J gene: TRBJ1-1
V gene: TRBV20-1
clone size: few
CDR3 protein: CSARAGGATEAFF
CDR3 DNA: TGCAGTGCTAGGGCAGGGGGAGCGACTGAAGCTTTCTTT

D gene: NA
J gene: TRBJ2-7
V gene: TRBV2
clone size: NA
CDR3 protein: CASSESSYEQYF
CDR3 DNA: TGTGCCAGCAGTGAAAGCAGCTACGAGCAGTACTTC

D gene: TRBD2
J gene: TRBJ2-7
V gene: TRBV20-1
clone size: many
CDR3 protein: CSARASGRKGYYEQYF
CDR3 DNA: TGCAGTGCTAGGGCTAGCGGGAGGAAAGGTTATTACGAGCAGTACTTC

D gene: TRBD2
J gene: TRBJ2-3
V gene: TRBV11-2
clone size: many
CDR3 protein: CASSAPLAGVQLNTDTQYF
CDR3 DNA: TGTGCCAGCAGCGCCCCCCTAGCGGGAGTCCAACTTAACACAGATACGCAGTATTTT

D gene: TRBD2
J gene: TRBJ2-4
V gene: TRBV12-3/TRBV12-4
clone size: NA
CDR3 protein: CASSFLAGAKNIQYF
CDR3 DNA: TGTGCCAGCAGTTTTTTAGCGGGAGCCAAAAACATTCAGTACTTC

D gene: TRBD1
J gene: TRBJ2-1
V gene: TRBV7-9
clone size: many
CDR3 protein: CASSHRDREGNEQFF
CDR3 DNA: TGTGCCAGCAGCCACCGGGACAGGGAAGGCAATGAGCAGTTCTTC

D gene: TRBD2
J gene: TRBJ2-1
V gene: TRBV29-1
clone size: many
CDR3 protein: CSVSGLAGNEQFF
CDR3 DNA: TGCAGCGTCTCGGGACTAGCGGGCAATGAGCAGTTCTTC

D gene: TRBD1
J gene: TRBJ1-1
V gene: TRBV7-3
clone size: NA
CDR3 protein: CASSAGTAGSEAFF
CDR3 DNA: TGTGCCAGCAGCGCAGGGACAGCTGGGTCTGAAGCTTTCTTT

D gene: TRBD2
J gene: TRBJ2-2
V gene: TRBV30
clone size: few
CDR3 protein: CAQREAKGPGELFF
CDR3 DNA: TGTGCCCAGCGGGAGGCCAAGGGCCCCGGGGAGCTGTTTTTT

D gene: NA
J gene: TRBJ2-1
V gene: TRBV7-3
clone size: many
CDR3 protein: CASSLGAGWGINEQFF
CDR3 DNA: TGTGCCAGCAGCTTAGGGGCGGGATGGGGGATCAATGAGCAGTTCTTC

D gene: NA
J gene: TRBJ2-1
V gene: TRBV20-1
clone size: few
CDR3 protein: CSARGRGDYNEQFF
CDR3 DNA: TGCAGTGCTAGAGGGAGGGGGGACTACAATGAGCAGTTCTTC

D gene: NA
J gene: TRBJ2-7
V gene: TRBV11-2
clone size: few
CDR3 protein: CASSPSSSYEQYF
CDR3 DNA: TGTGCCAGCAGCCCCTCCAGCTCCTACGAGCAGTACTTC

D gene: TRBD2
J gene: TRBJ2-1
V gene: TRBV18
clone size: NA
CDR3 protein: CASSLGLAGDNEQFF
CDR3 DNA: TGTGCCAGCTCACTTGGACTAGCGGGGGACAATGAGCAGTTCTTC

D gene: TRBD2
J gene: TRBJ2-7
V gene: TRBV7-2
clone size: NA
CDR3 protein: CASSLAALAGGGEQYF
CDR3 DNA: TGTGCCAGCAGCTTAGCTGCACTAGCGGGAGGTGGTGAGCAGTACTTC

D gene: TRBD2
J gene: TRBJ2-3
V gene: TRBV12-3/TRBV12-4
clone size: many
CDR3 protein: CASSPGGGADTQYF
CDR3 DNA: TGTGCCAGCAGTCCTGGGGGGGGTGCAGATACGCAGTATTTT

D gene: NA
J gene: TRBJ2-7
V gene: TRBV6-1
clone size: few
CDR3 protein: CASTLGGSLHEQYF
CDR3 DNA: TGTGCCAGCACCTTAGGGGGTAGTCTCCACGAGCAGTACTTC

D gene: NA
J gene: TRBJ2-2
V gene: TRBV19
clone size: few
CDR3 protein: CASSEGNTGELFF
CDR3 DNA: TGTGCCAGTAGTGAGGGGAACACCGGGGAGCTGTTTTTT

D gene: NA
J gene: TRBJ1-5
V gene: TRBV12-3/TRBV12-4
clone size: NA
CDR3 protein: CASSFSGSNQPQHF
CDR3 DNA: TGTGCCAGCAGTTTTTCAGGTAGCAATCAGCCCCAGCATTTT

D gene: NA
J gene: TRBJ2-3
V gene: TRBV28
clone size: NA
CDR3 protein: CASSFYRASTDTQYF
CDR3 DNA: TGTGCCAGCAGTTTTTACAGGGCTAGCACAGATACGCAGTATTTT

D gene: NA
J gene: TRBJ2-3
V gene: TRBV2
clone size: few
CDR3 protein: CASRGFTDTQYF
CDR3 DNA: TGTGCCAGCCGGGGTTTCACAGATACGCAGTATTTT

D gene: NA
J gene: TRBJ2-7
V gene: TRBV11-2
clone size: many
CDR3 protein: CASSLTRNEQYF
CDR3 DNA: TGTGCCAGCAGCCTTACTAGGAACGAGCAGTACTTC

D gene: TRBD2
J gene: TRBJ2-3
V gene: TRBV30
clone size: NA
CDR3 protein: CAWRGRTDTQYF
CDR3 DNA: TGTGCCTGGCGCGGGAGGACAGATACGCAGTATTTT

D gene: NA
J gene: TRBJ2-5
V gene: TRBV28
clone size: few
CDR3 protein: CASKMGISETQYF
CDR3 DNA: TGTGCCAGCAAGATGGGAATCTCAGAGACCCAGTACTTC

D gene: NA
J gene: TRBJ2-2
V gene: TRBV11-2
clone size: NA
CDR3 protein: CASSLDRLAGELFF
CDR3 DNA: TGTGCCAGCAGCTTAGATAGACTGGCCGGGGAGCTGTTTTTT

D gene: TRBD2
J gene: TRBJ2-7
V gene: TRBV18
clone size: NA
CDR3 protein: CASSPRLAGATDEQYF
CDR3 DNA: TGTGCCAGCTCACCAAGACTAGCGGGAGCGACCGACGAGCAGTACTTC

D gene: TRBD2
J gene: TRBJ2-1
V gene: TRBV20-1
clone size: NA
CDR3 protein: CSAVSPGLAGYNEQFF
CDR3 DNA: TGCAGTGCTGTGTCGCCGGGACTAGCGGGTTACAATGAGCAGTTCTTC

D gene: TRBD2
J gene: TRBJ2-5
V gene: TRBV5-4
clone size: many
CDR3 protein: CASSFSGTRQETQYF
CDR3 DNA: TGTGCCAGCAGCTTCTCCGGGACTAGACAAGAGACCCAGTACTTC

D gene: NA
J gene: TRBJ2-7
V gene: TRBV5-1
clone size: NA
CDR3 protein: CASSSVGGPNLYEQYF
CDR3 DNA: TGCGCCAGCAGCTCGGTGGGGGGCCCCAATCTCTACGAGCAGTACTTC